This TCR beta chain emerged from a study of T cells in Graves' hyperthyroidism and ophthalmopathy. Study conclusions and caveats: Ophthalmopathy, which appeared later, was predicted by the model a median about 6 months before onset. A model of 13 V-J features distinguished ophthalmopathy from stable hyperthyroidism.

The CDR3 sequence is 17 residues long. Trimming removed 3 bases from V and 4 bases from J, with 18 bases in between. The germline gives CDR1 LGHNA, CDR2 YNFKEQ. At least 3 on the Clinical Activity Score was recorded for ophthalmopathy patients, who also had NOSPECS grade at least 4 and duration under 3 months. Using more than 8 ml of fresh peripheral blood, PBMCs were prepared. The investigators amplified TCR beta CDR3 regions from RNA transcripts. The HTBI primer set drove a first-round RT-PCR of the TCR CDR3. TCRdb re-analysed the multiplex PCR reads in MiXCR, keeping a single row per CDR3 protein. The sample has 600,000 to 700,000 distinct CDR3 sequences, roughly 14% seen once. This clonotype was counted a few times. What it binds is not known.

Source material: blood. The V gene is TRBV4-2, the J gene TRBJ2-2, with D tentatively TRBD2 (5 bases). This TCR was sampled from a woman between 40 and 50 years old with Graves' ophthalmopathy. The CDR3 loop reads CASSQAQGLAGTGELFF. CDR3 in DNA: TGTGCCAGCAGCCAGGCGCAAGGGTTGGCGGGCACCGGGGAGCTGTTTTTT.